The next 2 T cell receptor beta chains were all read from a single sample in a study of CD8 T cells in ankylosing spondylitis. The study's findings and limits: What seemed typical of ankylosing spondylitis blood was a TCR beta motif built from several highly homologous variants.

Their target antigens are unknown. Each CDR3 protein is one row after TCRdb ran MiXCR on the 5' RACE reads. In the table there are over 400,000 distinct CDR3 sequences, about 25% of which are singletons. The sample comprised blood, either unsorted or a sorted T cell fraction (not recorded which). These receptors all stem from a male donor with ankylosing spondylitis.

V is TRBV3-1 and J is TRBJ2-3, with 10 bases lining up with TRBD2. CDR1 and CDR2 (germline): LGHDT, YNNKEL (reference sequence). The V gene end was trimmed by 2 bases and the J gene end by 2 bases; junction bases not matched to a gene: 4. The CDR3 loop spans 16 amino acids. For the CDR3, the DNA is TGTGCCAGCAGCCAAAGGACTAGCGGAGCCACAGATACGCAGTATTTT. This translates into CASSQRTSGATDTQYF.

This clonotype occurred many times. The J gene is TRBJ2-3, the V gene TRBV20-1, with 9 bases fitting TRBD1. The junction had 15 bases not matched to a gene; V was cut back by 6 bases and J by 2 bases. CDR3 length equals 17 residues. Per the germline V gene, CDR1 is DFQATT and CDR2 is SNEGSKA (reference sequence). The CDR3 coding sequence is TGCAGTGCGGGACGGACAGGGGTAAATGCGCTCACAGATACGCAGTATTTT. Its translation: CSAGRTGVNALTDTQYF.